This entry concerns a single TCR beta chain. Its antigen is not identified. Germline and junction disagree at one end, which may indicate a read error. Germline lookup yields CDR1 DFQATT and CDR2 SNEGSKA (reference sequence). There are 15 residues in the CDR3. Breast cancer patients provided tissue from their axillary draining lymph nodes. The entry originates in a study of breast tumors, draining lymph nodes, adjacent tissues. A single record per CDR3 protein comes from TCRdb applying MiXCR to the multiplex PCR reads. This sample yields approximately 90,000 distinct CDR3 sequences, of which approximately 28% are seen a single time; 8% to 9% belongs to the top ten. Regarding the study as a whole: Luminal-like breast cancer showed significantly higher tumor–nontumor repertoire similarity than basal-like. That most tumor T cells come from lymph nodes remained unproven. Data fit most tumor T cells coming from lymph node, expanding in tumor.

This receptor was identified in a female donor with breast cancer. Some clones in this sample may be carry-over from other donors' samples. Sequencing was done on a sample of axillary lymph node tissue. The chain employs TRBV20-1 and TRBJ2-7; TRBD2 agrees at 10 bases. CDR3 residues: CSARDPSGGVRERYF. The DNA for the CDR3 is TGCAGTGCTAGGGACCCTAGCGGGGGTGTCAGGGAGCGGTACTTC.